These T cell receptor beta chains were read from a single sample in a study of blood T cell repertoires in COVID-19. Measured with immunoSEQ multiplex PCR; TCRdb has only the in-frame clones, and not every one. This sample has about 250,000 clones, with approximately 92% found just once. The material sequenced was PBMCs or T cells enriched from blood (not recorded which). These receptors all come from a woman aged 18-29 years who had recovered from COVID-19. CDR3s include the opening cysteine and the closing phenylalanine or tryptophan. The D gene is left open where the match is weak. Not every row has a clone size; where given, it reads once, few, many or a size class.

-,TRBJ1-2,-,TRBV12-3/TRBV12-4,TGTGCCAGCAACACATACTACGGCTACACCTTC,CASNTYYGYTF
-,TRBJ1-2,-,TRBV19,TGTGCCAGTAGCGCGGGCCAATCCTATGGCTACACCTTC,CASSAGQSYGYTF
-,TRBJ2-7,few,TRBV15,TGTGCCACCAGCACAGCAGGCCGCGAGCAGTACTTC,CATSTAGREQYF
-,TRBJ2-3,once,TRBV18,TGTGCCAGCTCACCAGGGACATTGAGCACAGATACGCAGTATTTT,CASSPGTLSTDTQYF
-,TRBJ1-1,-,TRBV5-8,TGTGCCAGCAGCTTGTGGGCAGGTTGGAACACTGAAGCTTTCTTT,CASSLWAGWNTEAFF
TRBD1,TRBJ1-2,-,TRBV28,TGTGCCAGCAGTTTAATCAGGGGGCGGAATGGCTACACCTTC,CASSLIRGRNGYTF
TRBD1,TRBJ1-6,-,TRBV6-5,TGTGCCAGCAGTTACGGACAGGGGGCTTATAATTCACCCCTCCACTTT,CASSYGQGAYNSPLHF
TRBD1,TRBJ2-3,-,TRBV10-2,TGCGCCAGCAGCGGACAGGGGGTGACAGATACGCAGTATTTT,CASSGQGVTDTQYF
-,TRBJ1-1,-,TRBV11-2,TGTGCCAGCAGCTTAGTGCAGGGGAACACTGAAGCTTTCTTT,CASSLVQGNTEAFF
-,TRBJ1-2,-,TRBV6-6,TGTGCCAGCAGCTTCAGGGTTTTTGGCTACACCTTC,CASSFRVFGYTF
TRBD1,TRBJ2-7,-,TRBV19,TGTGCCAGTAGTATAGCCGGGACAGGGATGTACGAGCAGTACTTC,CASSIAGTGMYEQYF
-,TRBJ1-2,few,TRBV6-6,TGTGCCAGCAGACCCCAGTCAGGAGGCTACACCTTC,CASRPQSGGYTF
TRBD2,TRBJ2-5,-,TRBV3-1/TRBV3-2,TGTGCCAGTGCACCCCTAGCGGGGGGGGTGAAGACCCAGTACTTC,CASAPLAGGVKTQYF
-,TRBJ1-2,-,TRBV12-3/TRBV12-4,TGTGCCAGCAGTCGGCGCCGGGTGAGGGGCTACACCTTC,CASSRRRVRGYTF
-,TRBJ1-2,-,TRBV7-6,TGTGCCAGCAGCTTAGCCCTAGGGAGGGGCCCAAACTATGGCTACACCTTC,CASSLALGRGPNYGYTF
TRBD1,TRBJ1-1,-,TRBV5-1,TGCGCCAGCAGCTTGGAGGGGGCAGCTTTCTTT,CASSLEGAAFF
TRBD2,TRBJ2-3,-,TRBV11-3,TGTGCCAGCAGCTCTACTAGCGGGGGGTTTGATACGCAGTATTTT,CASSSTSGGFDTQYF
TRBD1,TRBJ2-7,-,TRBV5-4,TGTGCCAGCAGCTGGGCAGGGGGCTACGAGCAGTACTTC,CASSWAGGYEQYF
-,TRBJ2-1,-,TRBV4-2,TGTGCCAGCAGCCAACATTTAGCTGATGAGCAGTTCTTC,CASSQHLADEQFF
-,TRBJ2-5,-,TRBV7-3,TGTGCCAGCAGCATGCGGGGGCCCCAAGAGACCCAGTACTTC,CASSMRGPQETQYF
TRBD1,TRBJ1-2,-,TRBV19,TGTGCCAGTAGTATAACCCTAGACAGGGGAATGTATGGCTACACCTTC,CASSITLDRGMYGYTF
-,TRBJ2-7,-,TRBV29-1,TGCAGCGTTGGGCAGTCCTACGAGCAGTACTTC,CSVGQSYEQYF
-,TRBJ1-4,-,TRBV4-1,TGCGCCAGCAGCCCCTCCCGGGGGGTAACTAATGAAAAACTGTTTTTT,CASSPSRGVTNEKLFF
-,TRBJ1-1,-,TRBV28,TGTGCCAGCATCGGAGGGGCTGAAGCTTTCTTT,CASIGGAEAFF
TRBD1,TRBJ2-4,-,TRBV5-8,TGTGCCACGAGCCAACAGGGGGCCAAAAACATTCAGTACTTC,CATSQQGAKNIQYF